Each of the 15 T cell receptor beta chains below was sequenced from the same sample in a study of cytomegalovirus exposure and HLA in healthy donors listed by TCRdb under 2017. The library was made by the immunoSEQ multiplex PCR assay. For the multiplex PCR, a mixture combining 60 forward primers for TCR Vbeta segments and 13 reverse primers for TCR Jbeta segments was used. Not all clones reach the TCRdb copy of this immuneACCESS table, which keeps in-frame sequences only. Checked studies attribute under half of the gap to unresolved V genes and leave the rest unexplained. The sample table holds roughly 180,000 clones, of which about four fifths were seen once. The ten largest clones capture roughly 6% of the sample. Material: PBMCs. All receptors derive from a woman under 40 in good health and CMV-seropositive.

V and J are TRBV7-2 and TRBJ1-2, with unresolved D. CDR1 and CDR2 from the germline V gene are SGHTA and FQGNSA. This CDR3 has 15 amino acids. Trimming pared 1 base from V and 4 bases from J, leaving 13 bases between. This CDR3 reads CASSLVPYLGYGYTF. DNA for the CDR3: TGTGCCAGCAGCTTAGTACCTTATCTCGGCTATGGCTACACCTTC.

The chain recombines TRBV4-1 with TRBJ1-5, with 12 bases that match TRBD1. Per the germline V gene, CDR1 is MGHRA and CDR2 is YSYEKL. The ends lost 3 bases at V and 7 bases at J; junction bases unmatched: 4. This CDR3 contains 15 residues. CDR3: CASSHRDRGRQPQHF. In DNA, the CDR3 is TGCGCCAGCAGCCACCGGGACAGGGGGCGACAGCCCCAGCATTTT.

The chain combines TRBV2 with TRBJ2-5; maybe TRBD1 (5 bases). The CDR3 sequence is 16 residues long. Germline V CDR1 and CDR2: SNHLY, FYNNEI. Between the trimmed V and J ends, which lost 1 base and 4 bases, there was a span of 16 bases. As DNA, the CDR3 is TGTGCCAGCAGTGAAGAAGGGGTCGCGTCATTAGAGACCCAGTACTTC. It specifies CASSEEGVASLETQYF.

V is TRBV5-4 and J is TRBJ1-1, with D perhaps matching TRBD1 (6 bases). V was pared by 4 bases and J by 9 bases, with 22 bases between. The CDR3 has 15 amino acids. CDR1 is SGHNT and CDR2 is YYREEE in the germline V gene (reference sequence). CDR3 coding DNA: TGTGCCAGCAGCCTGGGTGTGGGGGCGCAAGGGAAAGCTTTCTTT. It is translated as CASSLGVGAQGKAFF. The whole variable domain, filled in from reference TRBV5-4 and TRBJ1-1, reads ETGVTQSPTHLIKTRGQQVTLRCSSQSGHNTVSWYQQALGQGPQFIFQYYREEENGRGNFPPRFSGLQFPNYSSELNVNALELDDSALYLCASSLGVGAQGKAFFGQGTRLTVV.

This chain links TRBV5-6 with TRBJ1-5, with D tentatively TRBD1 (6 bases). The CDR3 runs to 14 residues. The germline V gene encodes CDR1 SGHDT and CDR2 YYEEEE. The ends were cut back, 4 bases at V and 9 bases at J, with 17 bases in the middle. The CDR3 nucleotides read TGTGCCAGCAGCCTCCGACAGGCACCGAGGCCCCAGCATTTT. This translates into CASSLRQAPRPQHF.

CDR3 sequence (DNA): TGCGCCAGCAGCCGACCCAGGAGTGGGGGCAACGAGCAGTACTTC. Translating it yields CASSRPRSGGNEQYF. This rearrangement joins TRBV5-1 to TRBJ2-7; TRBD1 is a possible D gene (6 bases). Germline CDR1 is SGHRS and CDR2 is YFSETQ. V lost 4 bases to trimming and J lost 5 bases, with 19 bases between them. The CDR3 contains 15 residues.

In this sample, this clone turned up a few times. The chain employs TRBV28 and TRBJ2-2; TRBD2 agrees at 7 bases. J was trimmed by 3 bases and V by 4 bases; bases with no gene match: 14. CDR1 MDHEN and CDR2 SYDVKM come from the germline V gene. This CDR3 has 18 residues. The DNA of the CDR3 is TGTGCCAGCAGTTCCCTCCTGGCGGGAGAGGTCCACACCGGGGAGCTGTTTTTT. Translated, it gives CASSSLLAGEVHTGELFF.

The V call is TRBV6-5, the J call TRBJ2-5, with D perhaps TRBD2 (5 bases). The J call may be in error: the DNA end matches TRBJ2-7 better. The CDR3 extends over 15 amino acids. CDR1 and CDR2 from the germline V gene are MNHEY and SVGAGI. The CDR3 bases are TGTGCCAGCAGTTACTATAGGGAGCGGTCCTACGAGCAGTACTTC. Protein sequence: CASSYYRERSYEQYF.

The gene calls are TRBV19 and TRBJ2-1; TRBD1 matches at 8 bases. After removal of 6 bases from V and 11 bases from J, the junction contained 6 bases not matched to a gene. CDR3 length equals 12 residues. Germline V lookup: CDR1 LNHDA, CDR2 SQIVND (reference sequence). The CDR3 nucleotides are TGTGCCAGTAGACCAGGACAGGGAAAGCAGTTCTTC. It is translated as CASRPGQGKQFF.

This rearrangement joins TRBV18 to TRBJ2-1; no clear D gene. CDR1 and CDR2 (germline): KGHSH, LQKENI. The CDR3 is 16 amino acids. V was cut by 3 bases and J by 0 bases, with 12 bases left in between. The CDR3 coding sequence is TGTGCCAGCTCACCTTTCCCCCTGAGCTCCTACAATGAGCAGTTCTTC. Translating it yields CASSPFPLSSYNEQFF.

This chain uses TRBV25-1 with TRBJ2-5, with D maybe TRBD1 (5 bases). The CDR3 sequence is 15 residues long. Germline V gene lookup returns CDR1 MGHDK and CDR2 SYGVNS. Trimming pared 6 bases from V and 3 bases from J, leaving 17 bases between. Here the CDR3 reads CASRRTSRVKETQYF. Here the CDR3 DNA reads TGTGCCAGCAGGCGGACAAGTAGGGTCAAAGAGACCCAGTACTTC.

The chain uses TRBV9 and TRBJ2-7; TRBD2 matches at 10 bases. The CDR3 length is 15 residues. V shed 3 bases and J 3 bases; nucleotides not matched to a gene: 6. Germline V gives CDR1 SGDLS, CDR2 YYNGEE. CDR3 amino acids: CASSEAGTSVYEQYF. The CDR3 region has the DNA TGTGCCAGCAGCGAAGCCGGGACTAGCGTCTACGAGCAGTACTTC.

This sequence joins TRBV4-1 and TRBJ1-1; unclear D gene. The CDR3 has 16 residues. The germline CDR1 and CDR2 sequences are MGHRA and YSYEKL. V lost 1 base and J lost 0, with 12 bases in between. The CDR3 nucleotides read TGCGCCAGCAGCCAAGTTCAGAGTAGCATGAACACTGAAGCTTTCTTT. Translation: CASSQVQSSMNTEAFF.

The chain links TRBV27 to TRBJ2-1; 11 positions match TRBD2. Trimming removed 3 bases from V and 9 bases from J; junction bases left unmatched: 13. Germline loops: CDR1 MNHEY, CDR2 SMNVEV (reference sequence). The CDR3 runs to 17 residues. The CDR3 reads CASSFSPLAGGRGEQFF. The CDR3 DNA sequence: TGTGCCAGCAGTTTTTCTCCTCTAGCGGGAGGTAGGGGTGAGCAGTTCTTC.

This clone came up a few times. This chain uses TRBV27 with TRBJ2-2, with D possibly TRBD2 on 6 matching bases. The germline V gene encodes CDR1 MNHEY and CDR2 SMNVEV (reference sequence). CDR3 length equals 13 residues. Trimming removed 5 bases from V and 4 bases from J, with 8 bases in between. CDR3 region: CASSTSSTGELFF. Written as DNA, the CDR3 is TGTGCCAGCAGTACTAGCAGCACCGGGGAGCTGTTTTTT.